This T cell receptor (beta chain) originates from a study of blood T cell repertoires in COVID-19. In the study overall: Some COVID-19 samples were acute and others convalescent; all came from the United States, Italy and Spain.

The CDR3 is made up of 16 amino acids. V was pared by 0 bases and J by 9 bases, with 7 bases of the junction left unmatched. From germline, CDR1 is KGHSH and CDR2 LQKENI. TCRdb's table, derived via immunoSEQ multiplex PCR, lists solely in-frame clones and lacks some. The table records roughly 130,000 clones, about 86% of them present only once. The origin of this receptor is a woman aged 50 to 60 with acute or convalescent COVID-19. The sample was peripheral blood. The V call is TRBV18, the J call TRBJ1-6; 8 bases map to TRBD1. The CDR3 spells CASSPPNHTGGSPLHF. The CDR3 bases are TGTGCCAGCTCACCACCGAATCATACAGGGGGTTCACCCCTCCACTTT. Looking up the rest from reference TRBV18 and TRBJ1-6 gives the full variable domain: NAGVMQNPRHLVRRRGQEARLRCSPMKGHSHVYWYRQLPEEGLKFMVYLQKENIIDESGMPKERFSAEFPKEGPSILRIQQVVRGDSAAYFCASSPPNHTGGSPLHFGNGTRLTVT.